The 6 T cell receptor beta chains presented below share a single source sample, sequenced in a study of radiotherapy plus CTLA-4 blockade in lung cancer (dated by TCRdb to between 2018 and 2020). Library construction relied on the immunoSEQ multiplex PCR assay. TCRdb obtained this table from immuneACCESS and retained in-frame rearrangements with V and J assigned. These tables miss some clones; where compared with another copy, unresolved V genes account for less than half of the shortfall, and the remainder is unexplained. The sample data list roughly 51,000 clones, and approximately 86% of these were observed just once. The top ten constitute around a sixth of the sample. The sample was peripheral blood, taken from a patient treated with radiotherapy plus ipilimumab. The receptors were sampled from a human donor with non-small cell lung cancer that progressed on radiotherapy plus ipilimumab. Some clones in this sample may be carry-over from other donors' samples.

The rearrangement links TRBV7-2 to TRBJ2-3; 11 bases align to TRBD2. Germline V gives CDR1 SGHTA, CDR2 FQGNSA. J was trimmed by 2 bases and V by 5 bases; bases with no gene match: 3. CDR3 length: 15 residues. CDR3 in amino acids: CASSLGLAVTDTQYF. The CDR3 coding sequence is TGTGCCAGCAGCCTGGGACTAGCGGTCACAGATACGCAGTATTTT.

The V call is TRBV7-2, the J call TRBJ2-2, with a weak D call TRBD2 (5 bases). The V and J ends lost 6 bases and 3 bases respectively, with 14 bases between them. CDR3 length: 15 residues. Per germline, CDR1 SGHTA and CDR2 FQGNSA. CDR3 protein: CASSLTSQDTGELFF. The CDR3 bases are TGTGCCAGCAGTCTAACTAGTCAGGACACCGGGGAGCTGTTTTTT.

Written as DNA, the CDR3 is TGTGCCAGTAGTGTACTACCGGGACAGGGGATGAACATTCAGTACTTC. Translating gives CASSVLPGQGMNIQYF. This chain connects TRBV19 to TRBJ2-4; TRBD1 aligns across 10 bases. Germline CDR1 is LNHDA and CDR2 is SQIVND (reference sequence). CDR3 length equals 16 residues. Trimming took 5 bases from V and 7 from J; bases not matched to a gene: 11.

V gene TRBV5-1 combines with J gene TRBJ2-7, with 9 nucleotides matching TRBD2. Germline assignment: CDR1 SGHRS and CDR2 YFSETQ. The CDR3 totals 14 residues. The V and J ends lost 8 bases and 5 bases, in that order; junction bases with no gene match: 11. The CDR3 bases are TGCGCCAGTGGAGGGGGTAGCGGGAGCAACGAGCAGTACTTC. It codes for CASGGGSGSNEQYF.

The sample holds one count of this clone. The CDR3 nucleotides are TGTGCCAGCAGCCAAGGGGCGAGCTCCTACGAGCAGTACTTC. Its translation is CASSQGASSYEQYF. V usage is TRBV4-2 and J usage is TRBJ2-7; D gene unclear. The CDR3 loop spans 14 amino acids. The ends were cut back, 1 base at V and 0 bases at J, with 7 bases in the middle. CDR1 and CDR2 from the germline V gene are LGHNA and YNFKEQ.

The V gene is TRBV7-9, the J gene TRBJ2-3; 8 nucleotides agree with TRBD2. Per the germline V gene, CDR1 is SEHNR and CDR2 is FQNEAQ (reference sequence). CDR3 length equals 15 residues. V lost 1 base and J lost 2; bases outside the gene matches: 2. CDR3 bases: TGTGCCAGCAGCTTAGTACTAGCGGTCACAGATACGCAGTATTTT. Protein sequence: CASSLVLAVTDTQYF.